This T cell receptor beta chain was found in a study of T cell changes during pregnancy in multiple sclerosis. Trimming stripped 3 bases from V and 4 bases from J, with 17 bases between. Germline lookup yields CDR1 LGHNA and CDR2 YNFKEQ. The CDR3 extends over 16 amino acids. The assay was immunoSEQ multiplex PCR, and TCRdb's table has in-frame clones only and misses some. Among under 70,000 clones, roughly nine tenths were seen once, and the ten largest hold around 0.5%. The V call is TRBV4-2, the J call TRBJ2-3, with D perhaps TRBD1 (7 bases). This receptor was taken from a female donor in good health, enrolled as a control in a pregnancy study. Sequenced material: CD4+ T cells from peripheral blood mononuclear cells, taken after pregnancy. CDR3 nucleotides: TGTGCCAGCAGCCAGGCAGGGGGGCTTAAATCAGATACGCAGTATTTT. Its translation is CASSQAGGLKSDTQYF.